This TCR beta chain was retrieved from a study of blood T cell repertoires in COVID-19. Method: immunoSEQ multiplex PCR; TCRdb's copy keeps in-frame clones and lacks some. The sample comprises some 160,000 clones, 86% of which are singletons, and 3% to 4% rests with the top ten. The CDR3 is 16 residues long. CDR1 and CDR2 from the germline V gene are LNHNV and YYDKDF (reference sequence). Trimming stripped 1 base from V and 2 bases from J, with 15 bases between. J is TRBJ2-7 and V is TRBV15; the D gene is possibly TRBD1 (7 bases). The sequence was collected from a woman between 65 and 79 years old with acute or convalescent COVID-19. Source material: peripheral blood. The CDR3 spells CATSRGGRTGTYEQYF. CDR3 DNA sequence: TGTGCCACCAGCAGAGGAGGGAGGACAGGAACCTACGAGCAGTACTTC.